This T cell receptor beta chain is from a study of blood T cell repertoires in COVID-19. Overall study: Acute and convalescent COVID-19 specimens originated in the United States, Italy and Spain.

The CDR3 totals 16 residues. The germline V gene encodes CDR1 WNHNN and CDR2 SYGVQD (reference sequence). V was shortened by 6 bases and J by 1 base, with 19 bases between the two germline ends. This clone was seen only a few times. Using immunoSEQ multiplex PCR, the repertoire was profiled, and TCRdb retains in-frame clones only, with some absent. The data hold about 200,000 clones, with roughly 87% observed a single time. Sequenced input: peripheral blood. The receptor's source is a woman in her sixties with COVID-19, enrolled during active disease. This sequence joins TRBV10-1 and TRBJ2-7, with a tentative D call TRBD1 (6 bases). CDR3 sequence: CASSSLGAGESYEQYF. The DNA of the CDR3 is TGCGCCAGCAGCTCTTTGGGGGCAGGGGAGTCCTACGAGCAGTACTTC.